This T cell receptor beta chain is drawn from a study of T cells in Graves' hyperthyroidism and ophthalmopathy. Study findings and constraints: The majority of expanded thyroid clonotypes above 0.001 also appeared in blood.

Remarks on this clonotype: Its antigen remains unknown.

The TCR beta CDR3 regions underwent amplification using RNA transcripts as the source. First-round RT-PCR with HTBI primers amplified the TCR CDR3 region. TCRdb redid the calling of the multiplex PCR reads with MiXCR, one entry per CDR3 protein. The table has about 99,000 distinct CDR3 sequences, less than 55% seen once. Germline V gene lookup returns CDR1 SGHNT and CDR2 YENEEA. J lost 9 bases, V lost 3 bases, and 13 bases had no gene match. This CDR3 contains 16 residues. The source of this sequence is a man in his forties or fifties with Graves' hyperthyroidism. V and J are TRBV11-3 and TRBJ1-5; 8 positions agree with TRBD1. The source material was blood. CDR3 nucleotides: TGTGCCAGCAGCTTTGGGGGGGACAGGTGGCAACCGCCCCAGCATTTT. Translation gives CASSFGGDRWQPPQHF.